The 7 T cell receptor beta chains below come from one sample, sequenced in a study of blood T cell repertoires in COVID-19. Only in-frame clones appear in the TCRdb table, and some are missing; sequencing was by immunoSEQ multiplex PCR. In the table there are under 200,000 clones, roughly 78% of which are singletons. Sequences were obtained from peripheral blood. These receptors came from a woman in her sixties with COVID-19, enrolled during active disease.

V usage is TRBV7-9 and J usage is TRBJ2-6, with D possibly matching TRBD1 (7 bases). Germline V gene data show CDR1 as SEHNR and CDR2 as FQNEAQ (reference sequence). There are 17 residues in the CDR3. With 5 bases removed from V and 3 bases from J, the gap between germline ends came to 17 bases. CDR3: CASSPSRGARGANVLTF. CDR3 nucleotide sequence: TGTGCCAGCAGCCCCTCCAGGGGGGCACGTGGGGCCAACGTCCTGACTTTC.

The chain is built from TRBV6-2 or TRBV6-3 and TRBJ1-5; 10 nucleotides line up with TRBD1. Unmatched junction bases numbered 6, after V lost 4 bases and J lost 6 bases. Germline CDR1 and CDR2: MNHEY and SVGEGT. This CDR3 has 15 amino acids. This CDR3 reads CASSSRQGAGQPQHF. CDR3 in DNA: TGTGCCAGCAGTTCCCGACAGGGGGCTGGTCAGCCCCAGCATTTT.

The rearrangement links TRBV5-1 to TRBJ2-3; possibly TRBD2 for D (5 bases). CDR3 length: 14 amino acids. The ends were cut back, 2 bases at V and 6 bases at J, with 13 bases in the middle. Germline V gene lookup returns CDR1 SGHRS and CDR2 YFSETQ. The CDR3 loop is CASSFGGASDTQYF. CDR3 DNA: TGCGCCAGCAGCTTCGGAGGAGCAAGCGATACGCAGTATTTT. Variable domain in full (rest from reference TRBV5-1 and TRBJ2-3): KAGVTQTPRYLIKTRGQQVTLSCSPISGHRSVSWYQQTPGQGLQFLFEYFSETQRNKGNFPGRFSGRQFSNSRSEMNVSTLELGDSALYLCASSFGGASDTQYFGPGTRLTVL.

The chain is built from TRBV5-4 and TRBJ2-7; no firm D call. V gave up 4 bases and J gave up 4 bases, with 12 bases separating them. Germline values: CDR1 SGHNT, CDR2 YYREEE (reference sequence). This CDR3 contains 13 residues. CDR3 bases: TGTGCCAGCAGCCCTCAGGAAGGATACGAGCAGTACTTC. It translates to CASSPQEGYEQYF.

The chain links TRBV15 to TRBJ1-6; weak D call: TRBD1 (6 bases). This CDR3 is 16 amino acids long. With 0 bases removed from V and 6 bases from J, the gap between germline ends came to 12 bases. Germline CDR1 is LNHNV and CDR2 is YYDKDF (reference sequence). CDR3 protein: CATSRDPGGANSPLHF. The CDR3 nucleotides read TGTGCCACCAGCAGAGATCCGGGGGGCGCTAATTCACCCCTCCACTTT.

Written as DNA, the CDR3 is TGTGCCAGCAGCTTAGGCGGACTAGCGTTCAATGAGCAGTTCTTC. Its translation is CASSLGGLAFNEQFF. The chain couples TRBV7-9 to TRBJ2-1, with 9 nucleotides matching TRBD2. This CDR3 has 15 amino acids. Germline CDR1 and CDR2: SEHNR and FQNEAQ (reference sequence). Unmatched junction bases numbered 4, after V lost 1 base and J lost 6 bases.

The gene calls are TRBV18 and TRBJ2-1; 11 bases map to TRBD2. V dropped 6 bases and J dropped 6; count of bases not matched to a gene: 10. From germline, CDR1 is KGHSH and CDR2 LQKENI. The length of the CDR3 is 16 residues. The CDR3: CASSADSGGATNEQFF. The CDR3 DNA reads TGTGCCAGCTCCGCCGATAGCGGGGGGGCAACCAATGAGCAGTTCTTC.